This entry describes one T cell receptor beta chain. What it binds is unknown. V was cut by 6 bases and J by 1 base, with 6 bases left in between. The CDR3 spans 12 residues. The V gene's germline CDR1 is ENHRY and CDR2 SYGVKD. This sample stems from a study of blood T cells in healthy people across ages. Study results and limitations: Strong correlation existed between TCR beta diversity and naive T cell percentage.

A second 7 to 11 cycle PCR used barcoded and J-beta primers. TCRdb called the 5' RACE reads again in MiXCR, with one record for every CDR3 protein. The sample holds around 1.5 million distinct CDR3 sequences, about 31% seen once. The specimen sequenced was blood. The chain employs TRBV10-3 and TRBJ1-1, with D unclear. This receptor was taken from a woman aged 25-40 years in good health. CDR3 nucleotide sequence: TGTGCCATCAGCGTCGAGAACACTGAAGCTTTCTTT. Translated: CAISVENTEAFF.